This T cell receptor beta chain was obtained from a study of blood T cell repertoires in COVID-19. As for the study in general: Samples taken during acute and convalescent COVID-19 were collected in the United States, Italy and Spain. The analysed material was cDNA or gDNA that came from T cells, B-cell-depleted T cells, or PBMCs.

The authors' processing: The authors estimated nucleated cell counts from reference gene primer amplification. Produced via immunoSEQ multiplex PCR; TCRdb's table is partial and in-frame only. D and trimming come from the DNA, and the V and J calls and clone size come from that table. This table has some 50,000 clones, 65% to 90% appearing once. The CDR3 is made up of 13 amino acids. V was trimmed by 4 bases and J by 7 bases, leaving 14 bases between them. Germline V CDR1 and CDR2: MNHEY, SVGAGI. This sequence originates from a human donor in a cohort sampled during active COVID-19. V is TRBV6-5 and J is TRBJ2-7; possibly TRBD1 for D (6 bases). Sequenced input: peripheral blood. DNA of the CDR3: TGTGCCAGCAGTTCTTACAGGGCTGGGGAGCAGTACTTC. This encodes CASSSYRAGEQYF.